The following is a T cell receptor (beta chain) sequence with its context. Repertoires were generated with immunoSEQ multiplex PCR, while TCRdb's copy carries only in-frame clones and drops some. The sample holds over 200,000 clones, roughly 88% seen once. This sample is part of a study of Ad26.COV2.S vaccination and SARS-CoV-2 variants. Germline V gives CDR1 SEHNR, CDR2 FQNEAQ (reference sequence). V dropped 1 base and J dropped 0 bases, with 7 bases sitting between them. This CDR3 contains 14 residues. Treatment in this sample: over 15 received Ad26.COV2.S at low or high dose, single or two shots; several received placebo; per-sample allocation not given. Samples were taken on day 63 after the first vaccine or placebo injection.

The chain recombines TRBV7-9 with TRBJ2-7; no definite D call. This specimen consisted of peripheral blood, obtained in a trial of Ad26.COV2.S vaccine versus placebo. This receptor was taken from a person aged 18-65 years who received the Ad26.COV2.S COVID-19 vaccine or a placebo. The DNA of the CDR3 is TGTGCCAGCAGCTTAGTCGACGGCTCCTACGAGCAGTACTTC. Translation: CASSLVDGSYEQYF.